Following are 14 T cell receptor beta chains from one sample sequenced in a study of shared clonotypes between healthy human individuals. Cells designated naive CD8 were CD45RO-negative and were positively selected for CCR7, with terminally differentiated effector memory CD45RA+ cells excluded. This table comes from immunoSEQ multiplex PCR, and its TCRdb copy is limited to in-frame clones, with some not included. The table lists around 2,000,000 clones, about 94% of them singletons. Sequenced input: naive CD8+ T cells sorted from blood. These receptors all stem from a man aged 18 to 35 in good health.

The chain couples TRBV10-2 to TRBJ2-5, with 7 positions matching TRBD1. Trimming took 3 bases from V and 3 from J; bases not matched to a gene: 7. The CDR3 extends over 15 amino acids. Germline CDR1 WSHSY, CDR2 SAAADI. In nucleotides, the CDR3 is TGCGCCAGCAGTGACCCCGGGACAGCGAAAGAGACCCAGTACTTC. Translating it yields CASSDPGTAKETQYF.

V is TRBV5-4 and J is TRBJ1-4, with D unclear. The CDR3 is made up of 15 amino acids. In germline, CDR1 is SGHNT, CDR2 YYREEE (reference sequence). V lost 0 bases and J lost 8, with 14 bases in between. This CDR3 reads CASSLGGQLGEKLFF. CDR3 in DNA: TGTGCCAGCAGCTTGGGTGGCCAATTGGGGGAAAAACTGTTTTTT.

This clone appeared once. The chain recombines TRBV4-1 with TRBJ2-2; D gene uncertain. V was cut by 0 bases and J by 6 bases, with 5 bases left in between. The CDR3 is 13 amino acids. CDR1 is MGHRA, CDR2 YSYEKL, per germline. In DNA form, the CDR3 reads TGCGCCAGCAGCCAAGATCAATCCGGGGAGCTGTTTTTT. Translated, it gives CASSQDQSGELFF.

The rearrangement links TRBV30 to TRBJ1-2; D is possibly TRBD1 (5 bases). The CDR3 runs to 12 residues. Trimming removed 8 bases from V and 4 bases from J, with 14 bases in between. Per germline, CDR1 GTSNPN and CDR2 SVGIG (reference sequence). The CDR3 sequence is CAGNRDVYGYTF. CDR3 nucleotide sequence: TGTGCCGGGAACCGGGACGTCTATGGCTACACCTTC.

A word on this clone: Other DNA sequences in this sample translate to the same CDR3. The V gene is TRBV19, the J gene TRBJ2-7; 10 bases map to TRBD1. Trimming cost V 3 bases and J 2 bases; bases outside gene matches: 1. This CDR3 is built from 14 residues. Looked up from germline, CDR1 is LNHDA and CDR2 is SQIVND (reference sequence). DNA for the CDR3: TGTGCCAGTAGTATGACAGGGGGCGCCTACGAGCAGTACTTC. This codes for CASSMTGGAYEQYF.

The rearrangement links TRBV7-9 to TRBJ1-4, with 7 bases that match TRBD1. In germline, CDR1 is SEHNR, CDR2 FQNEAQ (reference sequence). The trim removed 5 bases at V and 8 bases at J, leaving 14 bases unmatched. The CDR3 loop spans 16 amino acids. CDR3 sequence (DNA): TGTGCCAGCAGCGAGCCACAGGGGATGGGGCGGGAAAAACTGTTTTTT. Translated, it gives CASSEPQGMGREKLFF.

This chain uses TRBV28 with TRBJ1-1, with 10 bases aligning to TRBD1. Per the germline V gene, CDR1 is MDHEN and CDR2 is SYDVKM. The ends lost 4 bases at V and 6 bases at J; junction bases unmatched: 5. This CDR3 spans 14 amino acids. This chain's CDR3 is CASSSTGGSPEAFF. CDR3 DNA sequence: TGTGCCAGCAGTTCGACAGGGGGCTCTCCTGAAGCTTTCTTT.

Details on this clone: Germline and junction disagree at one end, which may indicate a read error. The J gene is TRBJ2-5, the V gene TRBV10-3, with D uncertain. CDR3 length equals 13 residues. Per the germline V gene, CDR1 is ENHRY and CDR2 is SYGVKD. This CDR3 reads CAISENRQEAQYF. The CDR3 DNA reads TGTGCCATCAGTGAAAACAGACAAGAGGCCCAGTACTTC.

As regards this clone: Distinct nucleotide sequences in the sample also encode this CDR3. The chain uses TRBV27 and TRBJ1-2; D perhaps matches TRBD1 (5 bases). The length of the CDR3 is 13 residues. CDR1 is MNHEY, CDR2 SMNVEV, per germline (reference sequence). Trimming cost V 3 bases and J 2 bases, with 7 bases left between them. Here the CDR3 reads CASSLTENYGYTF. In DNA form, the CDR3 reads TGTGCCAGCAGTTTGACAGAAAACTATGGCTACACCTTC.

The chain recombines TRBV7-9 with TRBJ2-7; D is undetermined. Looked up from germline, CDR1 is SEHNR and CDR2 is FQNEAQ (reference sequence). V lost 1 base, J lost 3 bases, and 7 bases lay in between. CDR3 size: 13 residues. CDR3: CASSLDSNYEQYF. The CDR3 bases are TGTGCCAGCAGCTTAGACTCTAACTACGAGCAGTACTTC.

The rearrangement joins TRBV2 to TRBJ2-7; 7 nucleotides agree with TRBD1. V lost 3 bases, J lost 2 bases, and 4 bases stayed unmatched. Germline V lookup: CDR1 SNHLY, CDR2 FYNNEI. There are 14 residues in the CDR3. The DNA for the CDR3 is TGTGCCAGCAGTGAGGGGGACAGTGCCTACGAGCAGTACTTC. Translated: CASSEGDSAYEQYF.

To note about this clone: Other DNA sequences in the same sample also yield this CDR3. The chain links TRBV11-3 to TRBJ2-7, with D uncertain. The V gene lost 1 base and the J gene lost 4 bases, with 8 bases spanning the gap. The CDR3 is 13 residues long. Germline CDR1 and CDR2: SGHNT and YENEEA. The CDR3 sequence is CASSLGVGYEQYF. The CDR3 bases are TGTGCCAGCAGCTTAGGTGTTGGTTACGAGCAGTACTTC.

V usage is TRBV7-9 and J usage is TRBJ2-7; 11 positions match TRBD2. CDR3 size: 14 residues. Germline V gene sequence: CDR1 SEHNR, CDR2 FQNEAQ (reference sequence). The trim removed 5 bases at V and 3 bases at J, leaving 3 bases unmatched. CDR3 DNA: TGTGCCAGCAGCATGACTAGCGGGGTCTACGAGCAGTACTTC. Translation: CASSMTSGVYEQYF. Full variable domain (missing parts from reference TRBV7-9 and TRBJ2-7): DTGVSQNPRHKITKRGQNVTFRCDPISEHNRLYWYRQTLGQGPEFLTYFQNEAQLEKSRLLSDRFSAERPKGSFSTLEIQRTEQGDSAMYLCASSMTSGVYEQYFGPGTRLTVT.

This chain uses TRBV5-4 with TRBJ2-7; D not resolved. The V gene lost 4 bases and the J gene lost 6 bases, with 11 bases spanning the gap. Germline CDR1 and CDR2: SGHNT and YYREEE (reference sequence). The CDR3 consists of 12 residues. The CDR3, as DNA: TGTGCCAGCAGCGGTGCAGGTCCCGAGCAGTACTTC. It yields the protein CASSGAGPEQYF.